This T cell receptor beta chain was recovered during a study of breast tumors, draining lymph nodes, adjacent tissues. Breast cancer patients provided tissue from their axillary draining lymph nodes. The ends were cut back, 5 bases at V and 1 base at J, with 14 bases in the middle. CDR1 is SGHTA and CDR2 is FQGTGA in the germline V gene. This CDR3 has 15 residues. Study conclusions and caveats: The data were judged consistent with most tumor T cells coming from lymph node and expanding in tumor. That most tumor T cells come from lymph nodes remained unproven. Tumor and nontumor repertoires were significantly more similar in luminal-like than in basal-like breast cancer. Tumors had less TCR diversity than lymph nodes, more than nontumor tissue.

There are many counts of this clonotype. Its antigen is not known. TCRdb re-derived calls from the multiplex PCR reads in MiXCR, one entry per CDR3 protein. The table has fewer than 250,000 distinct CDR3 sequences, 32% seen once. The TCR was taken from a female donor with breast cancer. Some clones in this sample may be carry-over from other donors' samples. The chain carries TRBV7-3 and TRBJ1-1, with a tentative D call TRBD1 (5 bases). Input material: axillary lymph node tissue. In nucleotides, the CDR3 is TGTGCCAGCAGCCGCGACAGCGGGAAGAACACTGAAGCTTTCTTT. This sequence encodes CASSRDSGKNTEAFF.